This T cell receptor beta chain was sequenced during a study of CXCR3-negative and CXCR3-positive naive CD8 T cells. Findings of the study overall: Relative to CXCR3-negative naive cells, CXCR3-positive naive cells had more hydrophobic TRB CDR3s. Naive cells, whether CXCR3-negative or CXCR3-positive, had similar TRBV-TRBJ usage, while memory cells differed.

UMI-labeled TRB cDNA libraries were prepared by 5' RACE. Reprocessing the 5' RACE reads, TCRdb reports a single entry for every CDR3 protein and omits DNA. The sample includes roughly 59,000 distinct CDR3 sequences. Concerning this clonotype: As yet, its antigen is unknown.

CDR1 and CDR2 (germline): SQVTM, ANQGSEA. This CDR3 contains 12 residues. The sequence was obtained from a human donor in good health. Some clones in this sample may be carry-over from other donors' samples. Input material: naive CXCR3+ CD8+ T cells from blood. Indicated subset: CD45RO-CCR7+CD27+CD95- naive CD8+ T cells expressing CXCR3 (TNR3+). The rearrangement joins TRBV29-1 to TRBJ1-2; TCRdb selects TRBD1, and the lack of DNA leaves this call unchecked. The CDR3 protein is CSVVPGNYGYTF.